This T cell receptor (beta chain) was identified in a study of blood T cells in healthy people across ages. For the study at large: Template switching picked up about one barcoded beta molecule for each two T cells.

It was with a sample-barcoded 5' primer and a J-beta primer mix that a second PCR of roughly 7 to 11 cycles was run. A template-switch adaptor that had 12 random nucleotides put a tag on each cDNA molecule. Researchers report that each sample yielded at least 3 million CDR3-containing paired-end reads. TCRdb ran MiXCR on the 5' RACE reads and lists one entry per CDR3 protein. The sample records around 1,800,000 distinct CDR3 sequences, roughly 43% being singletons. This clonotype was observed at least ten times. Its specificity is unknown. CDR3 length: 16 amino acids. CDR1 and CDR2 (germline): LGHNA, YSLEER. Trimming removed 0 bases at V and 3 bases at J, with 12 bases between. Overall study findings and caveats: Higher diversity, along with more naive CD4+ cells, distinguished long-lived donors from aged donors.

The receptor comes from a human donor in good health. The chain combines TRBV4-3 with TRBJ2-4, with TRBD2 as a possible D gene (7 bases). The sample taken for sequencing was blood. The CDR3 sequence is CASSQDGGPNKNIQYF. The CDR3 DNA follows: TGCGCCAGCAGCCAAGACGGGGGGCCTAACAAAAACATTCAGTACTTC.